Presented here are 14 T cell receptor beta chains from one specimen sequenced in a study of cytomegalovirus exposure and HLA in healthy donors. This PCR relied on a set of 60 Vbeta primers and 13 Jbeta primers. Using immunoSEQ multiplex PCR, the repertoire was profiled, and TCRdb retains in-frame clones only, with some absent. The data show around 160,000 clones, about 75% seen once. The sequenced sample consisted of PBMCs. The receptor source for this set is a man younger than 35 in good health and CMV-seropositive.

The J gene is TRBJ1-1, the V gene TRBV11-2, with TRBD1 matching over 7 bases. The germline CDR1 and CDR2 sequences are SGHAT and FQNNGV. With V trimmed by 5 bases and J by 7 bases, 7 bases remained unmatched. The CDR3 consists of 13 residues. The CDR3 nucleotides read TGTGCCAGCAGCGCAGACAGGGCGCGTGAAGCTTTCTTT. This translates into CASSADRAREAFF.

The CDR3 DNA reads as TGTGCCAGTTCCAGAACCCGGGACATCACTGAAGCTTTCTTT. This gives the protein CASSRTRDITEAFF. The rearrangement joins TRBV19 to TRBJ1-1, with D perhaps matching TRBD1 (6 bases). The CDR3 has 14 amino acids. Trimming shortened V by 8 bases and J by 4 bases, and 17 bases separated the two germline ends. CDR1 LNHDA and CDR2 SQIVND come from the germline V gene (reference sequence).

The V gene is TRBV6-6, the J gene TRBJ1-1; 7 bases line up with TRBD1. CDR3 length: 15 residues. The trim removed 5 bases at V and 6 bases at J, leaving 12 bases unmatched. Germline V gene data show CDR1 as MNHNY and CDR2 as SVGAGI (reference sequence). CDR3 loop: CASSRLTGETSEAFF. CDR3 nucleotide sequence: TGTGCCAGCAGTCGCCTAACAGGGGAAACCTCTGAAGCTTTCTTT.

This clone has only a few counts. The chain couples TRBV19 to TRBJ2-3, with 12 positions matching TRBD2. This CDR3 region has 16 residues. Germline assignment: CDR1 LNHDA and CDR2 SQIVND (reference sequence). The V segment lost 6 bases and the J segment 5 bases; nucleotides outside the gene matches: 9. The CDR3: CASRTSLAGGRDTQYF. In DNA form, the CDR3 reads TGTGCCAGTAGAACTTCACTAGCGGGGGGACGAGATACGCAGTATTTT.

The gene calls are TRBV30 and TRBJ2-5; D remains unclear. Germline V gives CDR1 GTSNPN, CDR2 SVGIG (reference sequence). The CDR3 has 12 residues. V was clipped by 0 bases and J by 9 bases, with 11 bases between them. The CDR3 coding sequence is TGTGCCTGGAGTGTCCCGGGTATGGCCCAGTACTTC. This translates into CAWSVPGMAQYF. The whole variable domain, filled in from reference TRBV30 and TRBJ2-5, reads SQTIHQWPATLVQPVGSPLSLECTVEGTSNPNLYWYRQAAGRGLQLLFYSVGIGQISSEVPQNLSASRPQDRQFILSSKKLLLSDSGFYLCAWSVPGMAQYFGPGTRLLVL.

V is TRBV2 and J is TRBJ2-7; possible D gene TRBD1, 5 bases. V was cut by 6 bases and J by 9 bases, with 15 bases left in between. The CDR3 is 12 amino acids. CDR1 is SNHLY and CDR2 is FYNNEI in the germline V gene. In DNA form, the CDR3 reads TGTGCCAGCAGCCTCGACAGCTTGGCGCAGTACGTC. Its translation: CASSLDSLAQYV.

This chain uses TRBV10-3 with TRBJ2-1; 10 bases agree with TRBD1. The CDR3 covers 18 residues. V gave up 5 bases and J gave up 5 bases; unmatched junction bases: 15. From germline, CDR1 is ENHRY and CDR2 SYGVKD. Here the CDR3 reads CAISPGQGRGPPNNEQFF. CDR3 in DNA: TGTGCCATCAGTCCGGGACAGGGGAGGGGACCCCCCAACAATGAGCAGTTCTTC.

The chain couples TRBV7-9 to TRBJ1-1; D ambiguous. The germline V gene encodes CDR1 SEHNR and CDR2 FQNEAQ (reference sequence). The CDR3 is made up of 14 amino acids. Trimming stripped 1 base from V and 1 base from J, with 7 bases between. CDR3 in amino acids: CASSLDSTNTEAFF. The CDR3 bases are TGTGCCAGCAGCTTAGACAGTACGAACACTGAAGCTTTCTTT. Using reference TRBV7-9 and TRBJ1-1 for the parts outside the CDR3, the full variable domain is DTGVSQNPRHKITKRGQNVTFRCDPISEHNRLYWYRQTLGQGPEFLTYFQNEAQLEKSRLLSDRFSAERPKGSFSTLEIQRTEQGDSAMYLCASSLDSTNTEAFFGQGTRLTVV.

V gene TRBV23-1 combines with J gene TRBJ2-2; 7 bases fit TRBD1. TRBV23-1 counts as an open reading frame of uncertain function. J was trimmed by 5 bases and V by 2 bases; bases with no gene match: 8. There are 16 residues in the CDR3. Written as DNA, the CDR3 is TGCGCCAGCAGTCAAGGGCAGGGGGTAGGTACCGGGGAGCTGTTTTTT. Protein product: CASSQGQGVGTGELFF.

This chain links TRBV15 with TRBJ1-3, with D tentatively TRBD1 (5 bases). The CDR3 runs 16 residues. Trimming stripped 0 bases from V and 0 bases from J, with 9 bases between. Germline lookup yields CDR1 LNHNV and CDR2 YYDKDF (reference sequence). The CDR3 coding sequence is TGTGCCACCAGCAGAGATCGGGGGTTCTCTGGAAACACCATATATTTT. Its protein product is CATSRDRGFSGNTIYF.

This clone was seen a handful of times. The rearrangement links TRBV10-3 to TRBJ1-5; D remains unclear. The germline V gene has CDR1 ENHRY and CDR2 SYGVKD. Deletions cut 2 bases from V and 2 bases from J, with 4 bases between. CDR3 length: 13 amino acids. CDR3 nucleotide sequence: TGTGCCATCAGTGAGGTAGGCAATCAGCCCCAGCATTTT. It encodes CAISEVGNQPQHF.

The chain carries TRBV11-2 and TRBJ2-2, with 11 bases fitting TRBD2. The CDR3 length is 15 residues. V shed 3 bases, J shed 3 bases, and the junction held 0 bases outside the gene matches. Germline V gene data show CDR1 as SGHAT and CDR2 as FQNNGV. In nucleotides, the CDR3 is TGTGCCAGCAGCTTTAGCGGGAGGGACACCGGGGAGCTGTTTTTT. This sequence encodes CASSFSGRDTGELFF.

This chain links TRBV6-1 with TRBJ1-5; 9 bases line up with TRBD1. V was clipped by 1 base and J by 8 bases; unmatched bases: 6. Germline loops: CDR1 MNHNS, CDR2 SASEGT. The CDR3 is made up of 15 amino acids. The DNA of the CDR3 is TGTGCCAGCAGTGAAGTCAGGGACAGGGCTAAGCCCCAGCATTTT. The encoded protein is CASSEVRDRAKPQHF.

The rearrangement links TRBV30 to TRBJ1-6; D might be TRBD1 (5 bases). This CDR3 has 15 residues. V lost 4 bases to trimming and J lost 0 bases, with 10 bases between them. Germline lookup yields CDR1 GTSNPN and CDR2 SVGIG (reference sequence). Here the CDR3 reads CAWTPGGSYNSPLHF. The CDR3, as DNA: TGTGCCTGGACCCCGGGGGGCTCCTATAATTCACCCCTCCACTTT.